This T cell receptor beta chain is from a study of blood T cell repertoires in COVID-19. As for the study in general: The cDNA or gDNA used as material had been derived from T cells, B-cell-depleted T cells, or PBMCs.

In the authors' methods: Scientists estimated how many nucleated cells there were by amplifying reference gene primers. Clones were sequenced by immunoSEQ multiplex PCR, and TCRdb holds only the in-frame ones, with some missing. The V and J calls and clone size come from that table; D and trimming were worked out from the DNA. Among about half a million clones listed, approximately 83% were seen once. The CDR3 is 14 amino acids. The V gene's germline CDR1 is MDHEN and CDR2 SYDVKM. With V trimmed by 6 bases and J by 2 bases, 5 bases remained unmatched. Input material: peripheral blood. The TCR was taken from a human donor in a cohort sampled during active COVID-19. The chain combines TRBV28 with TRBJ1-1; 8 bases align to TRBD1. In DNA form, the CDR3 reads TGTGCCAGCAGGGTGGGACAGGTAAACACTGAAGCTTTCTTT. Translation: CASRVGQVNTEAFF.